This is a list of T cell receptor beta chains from one sample in a study of T cells in Graves' hyperthyroidism and ophthalmopathy. One entry per CDR3 protein results from TCRdb running MiXCR on the multiplex PCR reads. The sample yields about 500,000 distinct CDR3 sequences, roughly 17% seen once. Sequencing was done on a sample of blood. These receptors originate from a woman under 30 with Graves' ophthalmopathy. The CDR3 runs from the conserved cysteine through the conserved F or W. Each record gives: CDR3 DNA, CDR3 protein, CDR3 length, clone size, J gene, D gene, V gene. D genes are given only for firm matches. Size is omitted from some rows. Given values are once, few, many or a class for expanded clones.

CDR3nt: TGTGCTAGCAGCATCCGGGGGCTCTTAGATGAAAAACTGTTTTTT; CDR3aa: CASSIRGLLDEKLFF; len: 15; abundance: .; j_gene: TRBJ1-4; d_gene: .; v_gene: TRBV13
CDR3nt: TGTGCCAGCAGCTTCCCGGACAGGGGGGACCGCTGGAGCTCCTATAATTCACCCCTCCACTTT; CDR3aa: CASSFPDRGDRWSSYNSPLHF; len: 21; abundance: few; j_gene: TRBJ1-6; d_gene: TRBD1; v_gene: TRBV11-3
CDR3nt: TGTGCCAGCAGCTTGGAGGCCCTAGGGGAGACCCAGTACTTC; CDR3aa: CASSLEALGETQYF; len: 14; abundance: many; j_gene: TRBJ2-5; d_gene: .; v_gene: TRBV5-6
CDR3nt: TGTGCCAGCAGCCCGGGACAGCACACCGGGGAGCTGTTTTTT; CDR3aa: CASSPGQHTGELFF; len: 14; abundance: many; j_gene: TRBJ2-2; d_gene: TRBD1; v_gene: TRBV9
CDR3nt: TGTGCTAGTGGTTGGGGGGGAGAACAGGACAAATACGAGCAGTACTTC; CDR3aa: CASGWGGEQDKYEQYF; len: 16; abundance: .; j_gene: TRBJ2-7; d_gene: TRBD2; v_gene: TRBV12-5
CDR3nt: TGTGCCAGAAGAGAACGGACAGGGGGCTTCAATGAGCAGTTCTTC; CDR3aa: CARRERTGGFNEQFF; len: 15; abundance: .; j_gene: TRBJ2-1; d_gene: TRBD1; v_gene: TRBV6-2/TRBV6-3
CDR3nt: TGCAGTGCTAGAGTTCAGGGTATGGACATTGAAGCTTTCTTT; CDR3aa: CSARVQGMDIEAFF; len: 14; abundance: many; j_gene: TRBJ1-1; d_gene: .; v_gene: TRBV20-1
CDR3nt: TGCAGTGCGCAGGGGGACACAGATACGCAGTATTTT; CDR3aa: CSAQGDTDTQYF; len: 12; abundance: .; j_gene: TRBJ2-3; d_gene: TRBD1; v_gene: TRBV20-1
CDR3nt: TGTGCCAGCAGCCAAGTAGGGGATGGCTACACCTTC; CDR3aa: CASSQVGDGYTF; len: 12; abundance: many; j_gene: TRBJ1-2; d_gene: .; v_gene: TRBV3-1
CDR3nt: TGTGCCAGCAAGAGACAGGGGGAATCCGGGGAGCTGTTTTTT; CDR3aa: CASKRQGESGELFF; len: 14; abundance: many; j_gene: TRBJ2-2; d_gene: TRBD1; v_gene: TRBV2
CDR3nt: TGCGCCAGCAGCCAAGATGAAGGCGGACAGGGGTACACAGATACGCAGTATTTT; CDR3aa: CASSQDEGGQGYTDTQYF; len: 18; abundance: many; j_gene: TRBJ2-3; d_gene: TRBD1; v_gene: TRBV4-3
CDR3nt: TGTGCCTGGGGTATTAACTATGGCTACACCTTC; CDR3aa: CAWGINYGYTF; len: 11; abundance: many; j_gene: TRBJ1-2; d_gene: .; v_gene: TRBV30
CDR3nt: TGTGCCACCAGTCGCCAGGGGGCTGGCTCTGGGGCCAACGTCCTGACTTTC; CDR3aa: CATSRQGAGSGANVLTF; len: 17; abundance: .; j_gene: TRBJ2-6; d_gene: TRBD1; v_gene: TRBV24-1
CDR3nt: TGTGCCACATCGGGGCTAGCTAACTATGGCTACACCTTC; CDR3aa: CATSGLANYGYTF; len: 13; abundance: many; j_gene: TRBJ1-2; d_gene: .; v_gene: TRBV11-2
CDR3nt: TGCAGTGCTAGAGATTGGCGTAGCGGCAGCTCCTACGAGCAGTACTTC; CDR3aa: CSARDWRSGSSYEQYF; len: 16; abundance: many; j_gene: TRBJ2-7; d_gene: .; v_gene: TRBV20-1
CDR3nt: TGTGCCAGCCCCCAGGGGGACTCGGACACTGAAGCTTTCTTT; CDR3aa: CASPQGDSDTEAFF; len: 14; abundance: .; j_gene: TRBJ1-1; d_gene: TRBD1; v_gene: TRBV2
CDR3nt: TGTGCCAGCAGTGCCCCAGGGGGAAACACTGAAGCTTTCTTT; CDR3aa: CASSAPGGNTEAFF; len: 14; abundance: many; j_gene: TRBJ1-1; d_gene: TRBD1; v_gene: TRBV28
CDR3nt: TGCGCCAGCAGCGGAAGCGGGAGACCCTACGAGCAGTACTTC; CDR3aa: CASSGSGRPYEQYF; len: 14; abundance: many; j_gene: TRBJ2-7; d_gene: TRBD2; v_gene: TRBV5-1
CDR3nt: TGTGCCAGCAGTTTAGGACAGGGTTGGCAAGAGACCCAGTACTTC; CDR3aa: CASSLGQGWQETQYF; len: 15; abundance: many; j_gene: TRBJ2-5; d_gene: TRBD1; v_gene: TRBV28
CDR3nt: TGTGCCAGCAGCGCCAGGGACGTCTCCTACGAGCAGTACTTC; CDR3aa: CASSARDVSYEQYF; len: 14; abundance: many; j_gene: TRBJ2-7; d_gene: .; v_gene: TRBV5-6
CDR3nt: TGCAGTGCTAGAGGGACAGGCCCACTTATCAATGAGCAGTTCTTC; CDR3aa: CSARGTGPLINEQFF; len: 15; abundance: many; j_gene: TRBJ2-1; d_gene: TRBD1; v_gene: TRBV20-1
CDR3nt: TGCGCCAGCAGCTTGGACAGCGAGATTAATTCACCCCTCCACTTT; CDR3aa: CASSLDSEINSPLHF; len: 15; abundance: many; j_gene: TRBJ1-6; d_gene: .; v_gene: TRBV5-1
CDR3nt: TGCGCCAGCATGGAGGAGGCCGAAAACATTCAGTACTTC; CDR3aa: CASMEEAENIQYF; len: 13; abundance: .; j_gene: TRBJ2-4; d_gene: .; v_gene: TRBV4-1
CDR3nt: TGTGCCTGGAGTGTACACACGGGAGCAACTAATGAAAAACTGTTTTTT; CDR3aa: CAWSVHTGATNEKLFF; len: 16; abundance: many; j_gene: TRBJ1-4; d_gene: .; v_gene: TRBV30
CDR3nt: TGTGCCAGCAGCCCGACCTCCGTATACACTGAAGCTTTCTTT; CDR3aa: CASSPTSVYTEAFF; len: 14; abundance: many; j_gene: TRBJ1-1; d_gene: .; v_gene: TRBV3-1
CDR3nt: TGTGCCAGCAGTGAGGGTTGGGGGGGCGTTAATTCACCCCTCCACTTT; CDR3aa: CASSEGWGGVNSPLHF; len: 16; abundance: .; j_gene: TRBJ1-6; d_gene: .; v_gene: TRBV12-3/TRBV12-4
CDR3nt: TGTGCCAGCAGGAGATCCGACAGGGGGGATTACAATGAGCAGTTCTTC; CDR3aa: CASRRSDRGDYNEQFF; len: 16; abundance: many; j_gene: TRBJ2-1; d_gene: TRBD1; v_gene: TRBV6-2/TRBV6-3
CDR3nt: TGTGCCAGCAGCTCACCTTACTCCTACGAGCAGTACTTC; CDR3aa: CASSSPYSYEQYF; len: 13; abundance: many; j_gene: TRBJ2-7; d_gene: .; v_gene: TRBV5-5
CDR3nt: TGCGCCAGCAGCCAAGGAACTAGCGGGAGTGGAGAGACCCAGTACTTC; CDR3aa: CASSQGTSGSGETQYF; len: 16; abundance: .; j_gene: TRBJ2-5; d_gene: TRBD2; v_gene: TRBV4-1
CDR3nt: TGCAGCGTTGAAGAGGGACTAGCGGGGGTCCAAGAGACCCAGTACTTC; CDR3aa: CSVEEGLAGVQETQYF; len: 16; abundance: few; j_gene: TRBJ2-5; d_gene: TRBD2; v_gene: TRBV29-1
CDR3nt: TGTGCCAGCAGTGAGGAAGAACCGGTCAATCAGCCCCAGCATTTT; CDR3aa: CASSEEEPVNQPQHF; len: 15; abundance: .; j_gene: TRBJ1-5; d_gene: .; v_gene: TRBV6-1
CDR3nt: TGTGCCATCAGTGATACCCCGGGACTAGCGGATACTTCGAACACCGGGGAGCTGTTTTTT; CDR3aa: CAISDTPGLADTSNTGELFF; len: 20; abundance: .; j_gene: TRBJ2-2; d_gene: TRBD2; v_gene: TRBV10-3
CDR3nt: TGTGCCAGCAGCATGCCCCCGACAGGAGTGGCCACTGAAGCTTTCTTT; CDR3aa: CASSMPPTGVATEAFF; len: 16; abundance: .; j_gene: TRBJ1-1; d_gene: .; v_gene: TRBV7-2
CDR3nt: TGTGCCAGCAGCGGGGACAGGGGGCCCCAAGAGGCCCAGTACTTC; CDR3aa: CASSGDRGPQEAQYF; len: 15; abundance: .; j_gene: TRBJ2-5; d_gene: TRBD1; v_gene: TRBV2
CDR3nt: TGTGCCAGCAGTTACTCCGACGGACATAATGAAAAACTGTTTTTT; CDR3aa: CASSYSDGHNEKLFF; len: 15; abundance: .; j_gene: TRBJ1-4; d_gene: .; v_gene: TRBV6-5
CDR3nt: TGTGCCACCAGCAGAGATCTCCGGGGGGAGAATCAGCCCCAGCATTTT; CDR3aa: CATSRDLRGENQPQHF; len: 16; abundance: few; j_gene: TRBJ1-5; d_gene: .; v_gene: TRBV15
CDR3nt: TGCGCCAGCAGCTTGCGATTGGGCGGATCCGGATACAATGAGCAGTTCTTC; CDR3aa: CASSLRLGGSGYNEQFF; len: 17; abundance: few; j_gene: TRBJ2-1; d_gene: .; v_gene: TRBV5-1
CDR3nt: TGTGCCAGCAGCCCCGGAGGGGGGGCCCTGAACACTGAAGCTTTCTTT; CDR3aa: CASSPGGGALNTEAFF; len: 16; abundance: many; j_gene: TRBJ1-1; d_gene: .; v_gene: TRBV7-9
CDR3nt: TGTGCCAGCAGTACTAAACAGGGTTTCACTGAAGCTTTCTTT; CDR3aa: CASSTKQGFTEAFF; len: 14; abundance: many; j_gene: TRBJ1-1; d_gene: .; v_gene: TRBV3-1
CDR3nt: TGCAGTGCTCTTCCCGGGACTAGAGGCAATGAGCAGTTCTTC; CDR3aa: CSALPGTRGNEQFF; len: 14; abundance: many; j_gene: TRBJ2-1; d_gene: TRBD2; v_gene: TRBV20-1
CDR3nt: TGTGCCAGCAGTGAAGCTGGAGACAGGGATAATCAGCCCCAGCATTTT; CDR3aa: CASSEAGDRDNQPQHF; len: 16; abundance: few; j_gene: TRBJ1-5; d_gene: TRBD1; v_gene: TRBV2
CDR3nt: TGCAGTGCTAGAGATCAGCGGGACACCTCCTACGAGCAGTACTTC; CDR3aa: CSARDQRDTSYEQYF; len: 15; abundance: many; j_gene: TRBJ2-7; d_gene: .; v_gene: TRBV20-1
CDR3nt: TGTGCCAGCAGTCCCTTGGGACAGACAGACTACGAGCAGTACTTC; CDR3aa: CASSPLGQTDYEQYF; len: 15; abundance: .; j_gene: TRBJ2-7; d_gene: TRBD1; v_gene: TRBV6-1
CDR3nt: TGTGCCAGCAGCTCCGGGGGACTAGCAGGGGAGCAGTACTTC; CDR3aa: CASSSGGLAGEQYF; len: 14; abundance: many; j_gene: TRBJ2-7; d_gene: TRBD2; v_gene: TRBV7-2
CDR3nt: TGCGCCAGCAGCCAACCTGCCAGGGGGCATAATTCACCCCTCCACTTT; CDR3aa: CASSQPARGHNSPLHF; len: 16; abundance: few; j_gene: TRBJ1-6; d_gene: TRBD1; v_gene: TRBV4-1
CDR3nt: TGTGCCAGCAGCTTAAGCAGGGGTGACACCATATATTTT; CDR3aa: CASSLSRGDTIYF; len: 13; abundance: .; j_gene: TRBJ1-3; d_gene: .; v_gene: TRBV7-9
CDR3nt: TGCGCCAGCAGCCAGGGGACAGGGGGGACTGATGGCTACACCTTC; CDR3aa: CASSQGTGGTDGYTF; len: 15; abundance: .; j_gene: TRBJ1-2; d_gene: TRBD1; v_gene: TRBV4-1